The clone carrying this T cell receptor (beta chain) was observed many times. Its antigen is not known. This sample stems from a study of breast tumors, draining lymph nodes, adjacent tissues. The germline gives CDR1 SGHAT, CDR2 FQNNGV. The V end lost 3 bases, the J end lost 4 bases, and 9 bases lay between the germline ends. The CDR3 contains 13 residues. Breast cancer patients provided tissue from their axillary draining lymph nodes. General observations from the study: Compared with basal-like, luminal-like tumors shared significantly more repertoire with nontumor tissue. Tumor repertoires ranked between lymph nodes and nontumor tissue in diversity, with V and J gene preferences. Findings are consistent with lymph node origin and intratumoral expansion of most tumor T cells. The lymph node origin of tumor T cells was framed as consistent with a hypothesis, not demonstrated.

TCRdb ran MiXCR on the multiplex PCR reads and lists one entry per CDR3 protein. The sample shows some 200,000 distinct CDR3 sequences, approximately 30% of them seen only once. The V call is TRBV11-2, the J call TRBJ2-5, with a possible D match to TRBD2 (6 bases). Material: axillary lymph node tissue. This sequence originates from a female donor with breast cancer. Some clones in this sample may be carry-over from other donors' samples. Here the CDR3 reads CASSLPGLETQYF. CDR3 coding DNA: TGTGCCAGCAGCTTGCCGGGACTAGAGACCCAGTACTTC.